This T cell receptor (beta chain) stems from a study of immune evolution from preneoplasia to lung adenocarcinoma (dated by TCRdb to 2020 to 2023). As for the study more broadly: Immune contexture across lung adenocarcinoma precursors and invasive adenocarcinoma was profiled using immune gene expression, TCR sequencing and multiplex immunofluorescence. Resected precursor lesions (AAH, AIS, MIA) and invasive adenocarcinomas were compared against paired morphologically normal lung tissue. Sample size was determined by specimen availability and not by a prior power calculation. The immune data were combined with whole exome sequencing and methylation data from the same cohort of nodules. The overall cohort was made up of 53 patients with pulmonary nodules who had surgical resection. The TCR sequencing data were obtained from 51 patients. It was reported in the study that roughly 100 samples were used for TCR sequencing. POLYSOLVER was used to infer Class I HLA alleles from exome data, and LOHHLA was used to detect allele-specific HLA loss. Overall results and qualifications from the work: Because every patient came from Japan and China, how well the results apply to Western populations was uncertain. Top T cell clone frequencies were highest in normal lung and appeared to decrease progressively from AAH through AIS, MIA and invasive adenocarcinoma. The findings reflected association rather than direct causation, and larger cohorts with long-term follow-up and longitudinal biopsies were considered necessary. The highest clonality was observed in normal lung, whereas higher T cell density and diversity but lower clonality appeared to be present in later-stage lesions.

Between the mid-2010s and the late 2010s, the patients underwent resection in either Japan or China. The histologic diagnosis of each case was independently confirmed on H&E slides by two lung cancer pathologists. The AllPrep DNA/RNA FFPE Kit was used to isolate DNA from FFPE tissue. The CDR3 holds 15 amino acids from the cysteine to the phenylalanine. The read is trimmed to its CDR3 DNA, 45 bases read in frame from base 1. CDR1 and CDR2 are read off the germline V gene (reference sequence) as SGHNT and YYREEE. Compared with germline, V lacks 4 bases and J lacks 4 bases; bases without a gene match: 6. In its sample, this clone was seen once. What this receptor recognizes is not known. Base qualities are missing; no much larger clone stands one base away. Using the immunoSEQ hsTCRbeta Kit, TCR beta CDR3 regions were sequenced from DNA. The authors' pipeline ran thus. TCR sequencing data were analysed with the ImmunoSEQ Analyzer. T cell clonality was defined as 1 minus Pielou's evenness, as computed on productive rearrangements. To measure T cell diversity, the inverse Simpson index was applied to productive templates. T cell density was TCR beta template counts normalized to usable DNA, estimated by amplifying and sequencing housekeeping genes. TCR metrics were compared across histologic stages using two-sided Kruskal-Wallis tests. TCRdb retrieved this table from immuneACCESS and kept in-frame rearrangements only. Not all clones are present; in checked studies, unresolved V genes account for under half, and no reason is known for the remainder. V, J and clone size were drawn from that table, and D and trimming were deduced from the DNA. The sample table contains some 7,000 clones; only one count was recorded for more than 75% of them. The ten largest account for around 6.4% of the sample.

The receptor was derived from a person between 60 and 79 years old with lung adenocarcinoma. Sequenced material: FFPE adjacent normal lung tissue. The chain is assembled from TRBV5-4 and TRBJ1-4, and 8 junctional nucleotides match TRBD1. In nucleotides, the sequence is TGTGCCAGCAGCACCAACAGGGGGATTAATGAAAAACTGTTTTTT. Its product reads: CASSTNRGINEKLFF.